This paragraph covers one TCR beta chain sequence. Its target is unknown. Trimming removed 5 bases from V and 6 bases from J, with 13 bases in between. This CDR3 region has 14 residues. CDR1 and CDR2 from the germline V gene are LNHDA and SQIVND (reference sequence). This sample is part of a study of T cell responses to AZD1222 COVID-19 vaccine. Points from the study as a whole: Donors were mostly white British, more females; clonal diversity possibly underestimated. Among AZD1222 vaccinees, only six or seven were seropositive at baseline. In the spike-specific TCR repertoire, nearly half reportedly target unmutated variant regions.

Assay used: immunoSEQ multiplex PCR; TCRdb lists only in-frame clones, some missing. The table shows more than 90,000 clones, with approximately 86% occurring only once. The specimen was peripheral blood, collected on day 0 of AZD1222 vaccination. This sequence originates from an adult in good health. This chain connects TRBV19 to TRBJ1-4, with a possible D match to TRBD1 (6 bases). The CDR3, as DNA: TGTGCCAGTAGTTGGGGGGGCCGGGATGAAAAACTGTTTTTT. Translated: CASSWGGRDEKLFF.